This TCR beta chain was sequenced for a study of cytomegalovirus exposure and HLA in healthy donors. The study, taken as a whole, reports: Common viral pathogens seemed to be connected with several of the most significant clusters, according to a later analysis.

Of note for this clone: The antigen is unknown.

PCR employed 60 Vbeta and 13 Jbeta primers. Only in-frame clones appear in the TCRdb table, and some are missing; sequencing was by immunoSEQ multiplex PCR. The data show around 140,000 clones, around 80% seen once. This CDR3 has 17 amino acids. V was shortened by 2 bases and J by 3 bases, with 17 bases between the two germline ends. Germline V CDR1 and CDR2: SGHTA, FQGTGA. This TCR came from a woman aged 30 to 39 in good health and CMV-seronegative. The sequencing input was PBMCs. The chain has TRBV7-3 and TRBJ2-1; D ambiguous. The DNA for the CDR3 is TGTGCCAGCAGCTTAGGGCCGGCCGCTGGTGGCTACAATGAGCAGTTCTTC. This codes for CASSLGPAAGGYNEQFF. The full variable domain, its missing parts supplied by reference TRBV7-3 and TRBJ2-1, is GAGVSQTPSNKVTEKGKYVELRCDPISGHTALYWYRQSLGQGPEFLIYFQGTGAADDSGLPNDRFFAVRPEGSVSTLKIQRTERGDSAVYLCASSLGPAAGGYNEQFFGPGTRLTVL.